What follows describes a single T cell receptor (beta chain). What it recognizes is unknown. The data belong to a study of cytomegalovirus exposure and HLA in healthy donors. V gave up 0 bases and J gave up 4 bases, with 9 bases separating them. CDR3 size: 14 residues. Per germline, CDR1 MNHEY and CDR2 SMNVEV (reference sequence). The study, taken as a whole, reports: In a later analysis, compared with equally common non-associated chains, HLA-associated beta chains were more expanded. The study flagged 150 to 200 TCR beta chains as cytomegalovirus-associated.

The PCR used 60 Vbeta and 13 Jbeta primers. Some clones are missing from TCRdb's copy, which holds only in-frame ones; the method was immunoSEQ multiplex PCR. Among about 90,000 clones listed, over 60% were seen once. The chain is built from TRBV27 and TRBJ1-2; no clear D gene. The sequencing sample was made of PBMCs. This clonotype originated in a woman aged 45 to 65 in good health and CMV-seropositive. CDR3 in amino acids: CASSLSGRIYGYTF. DNA of the CDR3: TGTGCCAGCAGTTTATCGGGCAGGATCTATGGCTACACCTTC.